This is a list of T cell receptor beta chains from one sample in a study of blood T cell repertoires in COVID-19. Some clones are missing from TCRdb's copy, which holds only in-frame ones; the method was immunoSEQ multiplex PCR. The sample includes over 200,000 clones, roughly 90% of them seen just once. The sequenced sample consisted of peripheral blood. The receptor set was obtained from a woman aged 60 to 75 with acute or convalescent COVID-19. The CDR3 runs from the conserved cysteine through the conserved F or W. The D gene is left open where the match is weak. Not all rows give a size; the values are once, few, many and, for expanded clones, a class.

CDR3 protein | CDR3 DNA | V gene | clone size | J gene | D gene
CASSLSGTGLHEQYF | TGTGCCAGCAGCTTGTCCGGGACAGGGCTCCACGAGCAGTACTTC | TRBV7-3 | NA | TRBJ2-7 | TRBD1
CASSQPGLGAYEQYF | TGTGCCAGCAGCCAACCGGGACTAGGAGCCTACGAGCAGTACTTC | TRBV3-1/TRBV3-2 | NA | TRBJ2-7 | TRBD2
CASSVSGSNTEAFF | TGTGCCAGTAGTGTGTCAGGGTCGAACACTGAAGCTTTCTTT | TRBV19 | NA | TRBJ1-1 | NA
CASTQPYRGLGYTF | TGTGCCAGCACCCAACCCTACAGGGGGCTAGGCTACACCTTC | TRBV6-5 | NA | TRBJ1-2 | TRBD1
CASSSGGGADTQYF | TGTGCCAGCAGCTCCGGCGGCGGTGCAGATACGCAGTATTTT | TRBV7-3 | NA | TRBJ2-3 | NA
CASTQGGTGNTEAFF | TGTGCCAGCACCCAGGGGGGGACAGGGAACACTGAAGCTTTCTTT | TRBV2 | NA | TRBJ1-1 | TRBD1
CASSSTSGGALTDTQYF | TGTGCCAGCAGCTCGACTAGCGGGGGGGCTCTGACAGATACGCAGTATTTT | TRBV21-1 | few | TRBJ2-3 | NA
CASSRGGDYEQYF | TGTGCCAGTTCGAGGGGGGGCGACTACGAGCAGTACTTC | TRBV19 | NA | TRBJ2-7 | NA
CASQRGINSNQPQHF | TGTGCCAGTCAAAGGGGAATTAATAGCAATCAGCCCCAGCATTTT | TRBV19 | NA | TRBJ1-5 | NA
CASSGTGGRYNSPLHF | TGTGCCAGCAGTGGCACAGGGGGCCGCTATAATTCACCCCTCCACTTT | TRBV27 | NA | TRBJ1-6 | TRBD1
CASSQESSSGGSPLHF | TGTGCCAGCAGCCAAGAGAGCTCTTCGGGGGGTTCACCCCTCCACTTT | TRBV3-1/TRBV3-2 | NA | TRBJ1-6 | NA
CASSLHEANTEAFF | TGTGCCAGCAGCTTGCACGAGGCGAACACTGAAGCTTTCTTT | TRBV5-6 | once | TRBJ1-1 | NA
CASSETSGGRETQYF | TGTGCCAGCAGTGAGACTAGCGGGGGTCGAGAGACCCAGTACTTC | TRBV6-6 | few | TRBJ2-5 | TRBD2
CASRRQGAGPQHF | TGTGCCAGTAGGAGACAGGGGGCCGGTCCCCAGCATTTT | TRBV19 | NA | TRBJ1-5 | TRBD1
CASSLAGQGASTGELFF | TGCGCCAGCAGCTTGGCGGGGCAGGGGGCAAGTACCGGGGAGCTGTTTTTT | TRBV5-1 | NA | TRBJ2-2 | TRBD1
CASSIVQSYGYTF | TGTGCCAGTAGTATAGTACAGAGCTATGGCTACACCTTC | TRBV19 | NA | TRBJ1-2 | NA
CASSSGTRNNEQFF | TGTGCCAGCAGCTCCGGGACTAGGAACAATGAGCAGTTCTTC | TRBV6-5 | NA | TRBJ2-1 | TRBD2
CAISRGPNEQFF | TGTGCCATCAGTCGGGGTCCCAATGAGCAGTTCTTC | TRBV10-3 | NA | TRBJ2-1 | NA
CASSVAPIAGTGELFF | TGTGCCAGCAGCGTAGCTCCGATAGCGGGTACCGGGGAGCTGTTTTTT | TRBV9 | NA | TRBJ2-2 | TRBD2
CASSLNGPGNEQYF | TGTGCCAGCAGTTTAAACGGGCCGGGGAACGAGCAGTACTTC | TRBV27 | NA | TRBJ2-7 | NA
CASRTGTGGTEAFF | TGTGCCAGCAGGACCGGGACAGGGGGCACTGAAGCTTTCTTT | TRBV6-5 | NA | TRBJ1-1 | TRBD1
CASSDPQGAKTDTQYF | TGTGCCAGTAGCGACCCTCAGGGGGCCAAGACAGATACGCAGTATTTT | TRBV19 | once | TRBJ2-3 | TRBD1
CASSPRQDSYNEQFF | TGTGCCAGCAGCCCCCGACAGGATTCCTACAATGAGCAGTTCTTC | TRBV7-9 | NA | TRBJ2-1 | NA
CASSFNRDYEQYF | TGTGCCAGCAGCTTCAACAGGGACTACGAGCAGTACTTC | TRBV11-2 | NA | TRBJ2-7 | NA
CASSEVQGEKLFF | TGTGCCAGCTCAGAGGTACAGGGGGAAAAACTGTTTTTT | TRBV18 | NA | TRBJ1-4 | TRBD1
CASSLDGHSYEQYF | TGTGCCAGCAGCCTGGACGGACACTCCTACGAGCAGTACTTC | TRBV27 | NA | TRBJ2-7 | NA
CASSFRDRGRVQYF | TGTGCCAGCAGCTTCCGGGACAGGGGGCGAGTGCAGTACTTC | TRBV7-8 | NA | TRBJ2-7 | TRBD1
CASSDPLDREAFF | TGTGCCAGCAGTGACCCCTTAGACAGGGAAGCTTTCTTT | TRBV6-1 | NA | TRBJ1-1 | NA
CASSPPPPGVTTEAFF | TGTGCCAGCTCCCCGCCGCCTCCGGGGGTTACGACTGAAGCTTTCTTT | TRBV18 | NA | TRBJ1-1 | NA
CASSERGGASNQPQHF | TGCGCCAGCAGTGAGCGGGGGGGCGCGAGCAATCAGCCCCAGCATTTT | TRBV10-2 | few | TRBJ1-5 | NA
CASSALTPGSNEKLFF | TGTGCCAGTAGTGCCCTTACCCCAGGGTCAAATGAAAAACTGTTTTTT | TRBV19 | NA | TRBJ1-4 | NA
CASRRDSNTGELFF | TGTGCCAGCAGAAGGGACAGCAACACCGGGGAGCTGTTTTTT | TRBV2 | NA | TRBJ2-2 | TRBD1
CASSPEQGSNQPQHF | TGTGCCAGCTCACCAGAACAGGGAAGCAATCAGCCCCAGCATTTT | TRBV18 | NA | TRBJ1-5 | NA
CASRPRGGGQPQHF | TGTGCCAGCAGACCGCGAGGGGGCGGGCAGCCCCAGCATTTT | TRBV27 | NA | TRBJ1-5 | TRBD1
CASSPRLQDNQPQHF | TGTGCCAGTAGTCCACGGTTACAGGACAATCAGCCCCAGCATTTT | TRBV19 | NA | TRBJ1-5 | NA
CASSFEGIEAFF | TGCGCCAGCAGTTTTGAGGGTATTGAAGCTTTCTTT | TRBV5-1 | NA | TRBJ1-1 | NA
CASSLGSRIGETQYF | TGTGCCAGCAGCTTGGGATCGCGTATCGGTGAGACCCAGTACTTC | TRBV5-4 | NA | TRBJ2-5 | NA
CASSQEAVAKNIQYF | TGTGCCAGCAGCCAGGAAGCGGTAGCCAAAAACATTCAGTACTTC | TRBV4-2 | NA | TRBJ2-4 | NA
CASSENRGSEQYF | TGTGCCAGCAGTGAAAACAGGGGAAGCGAGCAGTACTTC | TRBV6-1 | NA | TRBJ2-7 | TRBD1
CASSYYSPRGGQYF | TGTGCCAGCAGTTACTACAGCCCCCGGGGGGGGCAGTACTTC | TRBV6-5 | NA | TRBJ2-7 | TRBD2
CASRASRGGYGEAFF | TGTGCCAGCCGAGCCTCGCGGGGGGGATACGGTGAAGCTTTCTTT | TRBV6-4 | NA | TRBJ1-1 | NA
CARSLLPGRCGSLEQYF | TGTGCCAGAAGCTTGTTGCCGGGGCGGTGCGGGAGCCTCGAGCAGTACTTC | TRBV5-3 | few | TRBJ2-7 | TRBD2
CATSGGQYPVNTEAFF | TGTGCCACCAGCGGAGGACAGTATCCCGTGAACACTGAAGCTTTCTTT | TRBV15 | NA | TRBJ1-1 | NA
CASSPSGQGEFGYTF | TGCGCCAGCAGCCCTAGTGGACAGGGAGAGTTCGGCTACACCTTC | TRBV5-1 | NA | TRBJ1-2 | TRBD1
CASRQTGGGQPQHF | TGTGCCAGCAGACAGACAGGGGGCGGGCAGCCCCAGCATTTT | TRBV27 | NA | TRBJ1-5 | TRBD1
CATSDLGTGEDTQYF | TGTGCCACCAGTGATTTGGGGACAGGTGAAGATACGCAGTATTTT | TRBV24-1 | once | TRBJ2-3 | TRBD1
CASSNGLAGGSTDTQYF | TGTGCCAGCAGCAACGGACTAGCGGGAGGTAGCACAGATACGCAGTATTTT | TRBV5-4 | NA | TRBJ2-3 | TRBD2
CASSSYRSFGYGYTF | TGTGCCAGCAGCTCCTACAGGTCCTTTGGCTATGGCTACACCTTC | TRBV5-6 | NA | TRBJ1-2 | NA
CASSLLGQGQAKNIQYF | TGTGCCAGCAGCTTACTAGGACAGGGGCAAGCCAAAAACATTCAGTACTTC | TRBV11-2 | few | TRBJ2-4 | TRBD1
CASSLQGVTYEQYF | TGTGCCAGCAGCTTACAGGGGGTTACCTACGAGCAGTACTTC | TRBV2 | NA | TRBJ2-7 | TRBD1
CASSHSGTGNVASRAGELFF | TGTGCCAGCAGTCATTCCGGGACAGGGAACGTAGCCTCTCGCGCCGGGGAGCTGTTTTTT | TRBV6-6 | NA | TRBJ2-2 | TRBD1
CASSFLVSEAFF | TGTGCCAGCAGCTTTCTCGTGTCTGAAGCTTTCTTT | TRBV5-6 | NA | TRBJ1-1 | NA
CASSTQGSGQPQHF | TGTGCCAGTAGTACACAGGGGTCAGGGCAGCCCCAGCATTTT | TRBV19 | NA | TRBJ1-5 | TRBD1
CATTTRATGGNEKLFF | TGTGCCACCACCACGCGGGCCACCGGGGGTAATGAAAAACTGTTTTTT | TRBV24-1 | NA | TRBJ1-4 | NA
CARLEARGPTGELFF | TGTGCCCGGCTCGAGGCGAGGGGGCCCACCGGGGAGCTGTTTTTT | TRBV7-7 | NA | TRBJ2-2 | TRBD1
CASSSRGFGNTIYF | TGTGCCAGCAGTTCCAGGGGGTTTGGAAACACCATATATTTT | TRBV27 | NA | TRBJ1-3 | TRBD1
CASSVGAGTSTDTQYF | TGTGCCAGCAGCGTAGGGGCGGGGACCAGCACAGATACGCAGTATTTT | TRBV9 | NA | TRBJ2-3 | NA